The rows below give T cell receptor beta chains drawn from one sample of a study of long-term antiretroviral therapy in people with HIV. The assay was immunoSEQ multiplex PCR, and TCRdb's table has in-frame clones only and misses some. This sample has about 3,300 clones; 70% to 90% occur once, and the top ten carry about 4.5%. The sequencing used unsorted PBMCs, collected 0.3 years after starting antiretroviral therapy. Receptors originate from a woman between 50 and 59 years old with HIV. Both conserved end residues are part of each CDR3. A D gene is named only where the DNA matches it firmly.

>TRBJ2-7|TRBV15|TRBD2
TGTGCCACCAGCCCGGGAGGGGCCCCCTACGAGCAGTACTTC
CATSPGGAPYEQYF
>TRBJ1-4|TRBV5-8|-
TGTGCCAGCAGCCTTAGACGGGGAATGACTAATGAAAAACTGTTTTTT
CASSLRRGMTNEKLFF
>TRBJ2-7|TRBV7-2|TRBD2
TGTGCCAGCAGCGAACCCCTGGGCGGGGGGGGCTACGAGCAGTACTTC
CASSEPLGGGGYEQYF
>TRBJ1-2|TRBV20-1|-
TGCAGTGCCCGAGGGACTTTGGGCTACACCTTC
CSARGTLGYTF
>TRBJ2-5|TRBV6-9|-
TGTGCCAGCAGTTATTACCGCGGTGGGGAAGAGACCCAGTACTTC
CASSYYRGGEETQYF
>TRBJ1-2|TRBV19|TRBD1
TGTGCCAGTAGTATCGCACAGAAGGGGGCGGTTGGCTACACCTTC
CASSIAQKGAVGYTF
>TRBJ1-2|TRBV6-1|TRBD1
TGTGCCAGCAGTGAAGGGGACAGGGGGAACTATGGCTACACCTTC
CASSEGDRGNYGYTF
>TRBJ2-5|TRBV7-2|-
TGTGCCAGCAGCTTATTACAAGAACAAGAGACCCAGTACTTC
CASSLLQEQETQYF
>TRBJ2-1|TRBV30|TRBD1
TGTGCCTGGGCGCCGGGACAGGGGAGCGATGAGCAGTTCTTC
CAWAPGQGSDEQFF
>TRBJ2-7|TRBV6-1|-
TGTGCCAGCAGTGAAGACAGGGCCCGATACGAGCAGTACTTC
CASSEDRARYEQYF
>TRBJ1-2|TRBV21-1|-
TGTGCCAGCAGCAAATTTACCCCCCGTCATTATGGCTACACCTTC
CASSKFTPRHYGYTF
>TRBJ2-7|TRBV5-6|-
TGTGCCAGCAGCCCGGGATGGGGCGAGCAGTACTTC
CASSPGWGEQYF